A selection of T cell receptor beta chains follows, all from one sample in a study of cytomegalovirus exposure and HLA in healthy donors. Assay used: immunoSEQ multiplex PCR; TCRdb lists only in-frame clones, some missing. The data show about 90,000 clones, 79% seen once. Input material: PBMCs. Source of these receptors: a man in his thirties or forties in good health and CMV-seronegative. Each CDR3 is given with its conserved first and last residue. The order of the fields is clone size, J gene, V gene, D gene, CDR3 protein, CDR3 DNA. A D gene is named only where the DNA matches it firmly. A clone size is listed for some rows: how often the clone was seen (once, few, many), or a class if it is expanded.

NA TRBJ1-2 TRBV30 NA CAWSVWAVANYGYTF TGTGCCTGGAGTGTTTGGGCCGTCGCTAACTATGGCTACACCTTC
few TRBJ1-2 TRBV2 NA CASRDIPNYGYTF TGTGCCAGCCGGGACATCCCTAACTATGGCTACACCTTC
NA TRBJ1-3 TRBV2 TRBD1 CASSVTGVPGNTIYF TGTGCCAGCAGTGTAACAGGGGTTCCTGGAAACACCATATATTTT
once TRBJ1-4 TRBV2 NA CASNGRSQPNEKLFF TGTGCCAGCAACGGCAGGTCGCAACCTAATGAAAAACTGTTTTTT
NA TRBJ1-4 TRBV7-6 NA CASSRTGNEKLFF TGTGCCAGCAGCAGGACGGGGAATGAAAAACTGTTTTTT
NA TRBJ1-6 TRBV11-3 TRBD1 CASSTRQGINSPLHF TGTGCCAGCAGCACTCGACAGGGAATCAATTCACCCCTCCACTTT
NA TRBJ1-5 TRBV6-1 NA CASSPPVSNQPQHF TGTGCCAGCTCCCCCCCCGTTAGCAATCAGCCCCAGCATTTT
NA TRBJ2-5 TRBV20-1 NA CSVYSQETQYF TGCAGTGTCTACAGTCAAGAGACCCAGTACTTC
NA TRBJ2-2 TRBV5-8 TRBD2 CASSGGVKVRNTGELFF TGTGCCAGCAGCGGGGGGGTTAAAGTGAGGAACACCGGGGAGCTGTTTTTT
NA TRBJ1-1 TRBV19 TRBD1 CASSIVDWDRQTEAFF TGTGCCAGTAGTATAGTCGATTGGGACAGACAAACTGAAGCTTTCTTT
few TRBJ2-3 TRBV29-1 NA CSEGDSSTDTQYF TGCAGCGAAGGGGATTCTAGCACAGATACGCAGTATTTT
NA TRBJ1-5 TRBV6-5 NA CASRTDGNQPQHF TGTGCCAGCCGGACAGACGGCAATCAGCCCCAGCATTTT
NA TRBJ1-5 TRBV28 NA CASSSGGQPQHF TGTGCCAGCAGCTCTGGAGGACAGCCCCAGCATTTT
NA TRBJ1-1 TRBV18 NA CASSPNREGTEAFF TGTGCCAGCTCACCGAACAGGGAGGGCACTGAAGCTTTCTTT
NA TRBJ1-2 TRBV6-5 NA CASSGDSSRYGYTF TGTGCCAGCAGCGGCGACAGTTCCCGCTATGGCTACACCTTC
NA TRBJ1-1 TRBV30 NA CAWRIYSTEAFF TGTGCCTGGAGGATTTACAGCACTGAAGCTTTCTTT
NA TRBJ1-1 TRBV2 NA CASRRDSQGEAFF TGTGCCAGCAGAAGGGACTCCCAGGGCGAAGCTTTCTTT
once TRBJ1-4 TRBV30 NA CAWSRQINEKLFF TGTGCCTGGAGCCGACAGATTAATGAAAAACTGTTTTTT
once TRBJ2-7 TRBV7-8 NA CASSLVQTYEQYF TGTGCCAGCAGCTTAGTACAGACCTACGAGCAGTACTTC
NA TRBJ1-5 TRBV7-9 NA CASSFAFGPQHF TGTGCCAGCAGCTTCGCATTCGGGCCCCAGCATTTT
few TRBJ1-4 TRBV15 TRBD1 CATSTQGALGEKLFF TGTGCCACCAGCACTCAGGGGGCGCTAGGTGAAAAACTGTTTTTT
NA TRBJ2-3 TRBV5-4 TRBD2 CASSSWTSGGTDTQYF TGTGCCAGCAGCTCTTGGACTAGCGGGGGCACAGATACGCAGTATTTT
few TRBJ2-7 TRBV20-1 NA CSARDGRSQYF TGCAGTGCTAGAGATGGGAGAAGCCAGTACTTC
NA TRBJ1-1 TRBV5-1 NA CASSLEVSGTEAFF TGCGCCAGCAGCTTGGAGGTCAGCGGCACTGAAGCTTTCTTT
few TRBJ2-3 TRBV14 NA CASSPRTSTDTQYF TGTGCCAGCAGCCCCAGGACAAGCACAGATACGCAGTATTTT
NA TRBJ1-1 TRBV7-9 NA CASSLGAGNTEAFF TGTGCCAGCAGCTTAGGGGCAGGGAACACTGAAGCTTTCTTT
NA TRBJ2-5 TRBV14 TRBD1 CASSRRNRDSLSQETQYF TGTGCCAGCAGCCGAAGAAACCGGGACAGTTTATCCCAAGAGACCCAGTACTTC
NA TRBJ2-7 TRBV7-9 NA CASSLVRVPYEQYF TGTGCCAGCAGCTTAGTTCGTGTCCCCTACGAGCAGTACTTC
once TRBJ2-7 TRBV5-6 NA CASSLGRDYEQYF TGTGCCAGCAGCTTGGGCCGGGATTACGAGCAGTACTTC
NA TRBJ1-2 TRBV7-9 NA CASGNGANYGYTF TGTGCCAGCGGTAACGGAGCTAACTATGGCTACACCTTC
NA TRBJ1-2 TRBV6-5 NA CASSYSIWEGYTF TGTGCCAGCAGTTACTCGATATGGGAGGGCTACACCTTC
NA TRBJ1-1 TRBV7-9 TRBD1 CASSLASGGNTEAFF TGTGCCAGCAGCTTAGCGTCAGGGGGGAACACTGAAGCTTTCTTT
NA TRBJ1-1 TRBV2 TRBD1 CASTLTGYTEAFF TGTGCCAGCACCCTGACAGGGTACACTGAAGCTTTCTTT
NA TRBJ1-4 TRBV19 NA CASSIPGFIEKLFF TGTGCCAGTAGTATCCCGGGTTTCATAGAAAAACTGTTTTTT
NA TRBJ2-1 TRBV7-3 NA CASSFDSRSYNEQFF TGTGCCAGCAGCTTCGACAGCCGCTCCTACAATGAGCAGTTCTTC
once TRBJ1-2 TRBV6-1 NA CASSHLDYGYTF TGTGCCAGCAGTCATTTAGACTATGGCTACACCTTC
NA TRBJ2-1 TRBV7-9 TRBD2 CASSPAASGGGYNEQFF TGTGCCAGCAGCCCGGCGGCTAGCGGGGGGGGGTACAATGAGCAGTTCTTC
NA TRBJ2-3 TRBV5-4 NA CASSPGGGATDTQYF TGTGCCAGCAGCCCCGGTGGGGGGGCTACAGATACGCAGTATTTT
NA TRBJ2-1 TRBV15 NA CATSGRGSYNEQFF TGTGCCACCAGCGGACGGGGCTCCTACAATGAGCAGTTCTTC
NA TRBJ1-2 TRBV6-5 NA CASSYEGAGRGYTF TGTGCCAGCAGTTACGAGGGCGCCGGTCGTGGCTACACCTTC
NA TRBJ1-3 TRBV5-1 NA CASTRDKSSGNTIYF TGCGCCAGCACTCGGGACAAGAGCTCTGGAAACACCATATATTTT
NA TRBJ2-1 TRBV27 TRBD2 CASRHGGDGGHNEQFF TGTGCCAGCAGACATGGGGGGGACGGAGGACACAATGAGCAGTTCTTC
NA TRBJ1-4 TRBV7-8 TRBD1 CASSLAAGQGRNEKLFF TGTGCCAGCAGCCTCGCCGCCGGACAGGGGAGGAATGAAAAACTGTTTTTT
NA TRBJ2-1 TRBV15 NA CATSRGGNEQFF TGTGCCACCAGCAGAGGCGGGAATGAGCAGTTCTTC